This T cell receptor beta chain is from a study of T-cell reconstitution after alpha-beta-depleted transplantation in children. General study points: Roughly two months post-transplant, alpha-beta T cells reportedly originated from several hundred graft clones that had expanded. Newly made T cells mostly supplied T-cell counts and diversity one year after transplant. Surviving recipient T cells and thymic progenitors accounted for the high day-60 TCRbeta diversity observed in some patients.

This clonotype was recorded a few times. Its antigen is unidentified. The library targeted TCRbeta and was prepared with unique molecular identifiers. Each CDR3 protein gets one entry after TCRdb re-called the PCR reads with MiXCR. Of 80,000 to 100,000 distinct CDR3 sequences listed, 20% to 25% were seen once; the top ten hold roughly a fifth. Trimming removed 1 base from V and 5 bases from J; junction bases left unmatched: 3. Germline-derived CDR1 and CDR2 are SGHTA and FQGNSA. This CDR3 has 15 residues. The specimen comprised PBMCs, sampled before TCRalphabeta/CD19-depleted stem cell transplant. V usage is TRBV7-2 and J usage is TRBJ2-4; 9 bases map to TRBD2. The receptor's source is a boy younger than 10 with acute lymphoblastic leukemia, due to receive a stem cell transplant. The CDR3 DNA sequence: TGTGCCAGCAGCTTAGAGCGGGGGGCAGAAAACATTCAGTACTTC. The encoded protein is CASSLERGAENIQYF.